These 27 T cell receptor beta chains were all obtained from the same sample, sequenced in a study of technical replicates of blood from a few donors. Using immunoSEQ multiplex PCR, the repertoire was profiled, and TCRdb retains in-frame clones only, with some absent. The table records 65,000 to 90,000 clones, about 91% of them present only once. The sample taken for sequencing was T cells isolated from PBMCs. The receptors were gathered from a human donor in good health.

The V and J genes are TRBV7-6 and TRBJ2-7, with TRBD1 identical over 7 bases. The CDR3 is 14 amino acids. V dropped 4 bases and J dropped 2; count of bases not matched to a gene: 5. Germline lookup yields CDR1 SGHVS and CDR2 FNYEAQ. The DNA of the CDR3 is TGTGCCAGCAGCTCTGAAACAGGGGCCTACGAGCAGTACTTC. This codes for CASSSETGAYEQYF.

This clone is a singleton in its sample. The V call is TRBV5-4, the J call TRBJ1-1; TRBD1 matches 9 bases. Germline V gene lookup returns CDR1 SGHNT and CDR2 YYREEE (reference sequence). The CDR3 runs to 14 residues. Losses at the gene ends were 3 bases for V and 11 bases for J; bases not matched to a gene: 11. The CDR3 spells CASSSTRTGERAFF. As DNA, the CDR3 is TGTGCCAGCAGCTCGACCAGGACAGGGGAGAGGGCTTTCTTT.

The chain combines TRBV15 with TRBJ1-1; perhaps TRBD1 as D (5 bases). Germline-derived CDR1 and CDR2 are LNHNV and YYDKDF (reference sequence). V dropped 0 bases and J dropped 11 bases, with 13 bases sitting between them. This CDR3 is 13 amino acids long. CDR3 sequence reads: CATSRDGGGSAFF. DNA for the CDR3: TGTGCCACCAGCAGAGATGGCGGGGGAAGTGCTTTCTTT.

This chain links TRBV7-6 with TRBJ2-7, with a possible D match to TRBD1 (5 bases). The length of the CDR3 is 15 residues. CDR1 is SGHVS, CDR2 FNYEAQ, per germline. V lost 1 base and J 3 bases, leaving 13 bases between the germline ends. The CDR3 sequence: CASSLEAVRDYEQYF. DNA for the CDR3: TGTGCCAGCAGCTTAGAGGCGGTCAGGGACTACGAGCAGTACTTC.

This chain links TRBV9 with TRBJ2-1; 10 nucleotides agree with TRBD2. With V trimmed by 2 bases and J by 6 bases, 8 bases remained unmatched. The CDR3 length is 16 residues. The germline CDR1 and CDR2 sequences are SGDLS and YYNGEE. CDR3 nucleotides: TGTGCCAGCAGCGTCCGTTCAAGCGGGAGGGCCAATGAGCAGTTCTTC. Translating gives CASSVRSSGRANEQFF.

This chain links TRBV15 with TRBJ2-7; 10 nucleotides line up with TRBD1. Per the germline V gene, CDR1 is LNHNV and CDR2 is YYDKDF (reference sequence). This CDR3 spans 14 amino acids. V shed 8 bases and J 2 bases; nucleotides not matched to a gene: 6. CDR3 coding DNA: TGTGCCACCTCGACAGGGGGCAACACCTACGAGCAGTACTTC. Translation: CATSTGGNTYEQYF.

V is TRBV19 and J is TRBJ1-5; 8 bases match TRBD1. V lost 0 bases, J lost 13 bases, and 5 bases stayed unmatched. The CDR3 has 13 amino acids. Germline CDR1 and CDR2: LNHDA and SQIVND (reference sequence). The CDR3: CASSIDRGQGQHF. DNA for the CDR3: TGTGCCAGTAGTATAGACCGTGGACAGGGTCAGCATTTT.

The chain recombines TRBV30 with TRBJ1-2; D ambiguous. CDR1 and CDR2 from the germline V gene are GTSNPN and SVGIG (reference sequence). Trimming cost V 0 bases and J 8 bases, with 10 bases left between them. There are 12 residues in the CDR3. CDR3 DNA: TGTGCCTGGAGTGTTGGGAGCGAGGGCTACACCTTC. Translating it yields CAWSVGSEGYTF. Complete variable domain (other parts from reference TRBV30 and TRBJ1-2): SQTIHQWPATLVQPVGSPLSLECTVEGTSNPNLYWYRQAAGRGLQLLFYSVGIGQISSEVPQNLSASRPQDRQFILSSKKLLLSDSGFYLCAWSVGSEGYTFGSGTRLTVV.

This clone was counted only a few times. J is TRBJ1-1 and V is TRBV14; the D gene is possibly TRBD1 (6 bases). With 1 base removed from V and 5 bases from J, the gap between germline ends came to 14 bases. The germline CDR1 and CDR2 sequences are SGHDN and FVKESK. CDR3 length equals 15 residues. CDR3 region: CASSQGLARGTEAFF. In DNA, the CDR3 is TGTGCCAGCAGCCAAGGATTGGCAAGGGGGACTGAAGCTTTCTTT.

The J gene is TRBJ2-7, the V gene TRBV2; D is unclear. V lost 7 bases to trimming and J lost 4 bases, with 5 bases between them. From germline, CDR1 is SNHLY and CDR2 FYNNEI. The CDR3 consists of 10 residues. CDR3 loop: CASILYEQYF. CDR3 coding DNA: TGTGCCAGCATTCTGTACGAGCAGTACTTC.

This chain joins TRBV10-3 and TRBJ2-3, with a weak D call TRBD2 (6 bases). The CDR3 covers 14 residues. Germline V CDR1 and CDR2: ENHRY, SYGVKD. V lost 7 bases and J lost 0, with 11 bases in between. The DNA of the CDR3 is TGTGCCATCACACCGGGACTCAGCACAGATACGCAGTATTTT. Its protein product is CAITPGLSTDTQYF.

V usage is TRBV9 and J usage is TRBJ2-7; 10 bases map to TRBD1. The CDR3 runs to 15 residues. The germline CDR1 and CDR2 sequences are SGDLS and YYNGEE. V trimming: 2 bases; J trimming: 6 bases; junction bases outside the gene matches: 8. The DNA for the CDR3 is TGTGCCAGCAGCGTCGAGACAGGGGGCCGCGGCGAGCAGTACTTC. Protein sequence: CASSVETGGRGEQYF.

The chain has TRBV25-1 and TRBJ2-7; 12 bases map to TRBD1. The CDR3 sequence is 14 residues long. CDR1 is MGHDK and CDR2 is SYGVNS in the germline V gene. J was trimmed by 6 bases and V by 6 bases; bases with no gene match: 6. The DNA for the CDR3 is TGTGCCAGCAGAGAGGGGACAGGGGGCGCCGAGCAGTACTTC. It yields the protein CASREGTGGAEQYF.

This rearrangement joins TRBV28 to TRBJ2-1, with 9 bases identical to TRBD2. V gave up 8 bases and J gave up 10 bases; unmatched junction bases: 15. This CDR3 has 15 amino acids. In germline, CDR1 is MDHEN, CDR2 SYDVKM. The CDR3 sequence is CASGSLPSGKVEQFF. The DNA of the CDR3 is TGTGCCAGCGGTTCGCTGCCTAGCGGGAAGGTGGAGCAGTTCTTC.

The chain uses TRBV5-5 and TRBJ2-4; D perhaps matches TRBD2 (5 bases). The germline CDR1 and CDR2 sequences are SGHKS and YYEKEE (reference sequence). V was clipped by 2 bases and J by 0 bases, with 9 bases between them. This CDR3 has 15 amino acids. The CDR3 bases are TGTGCCAGCAGCTTCGGGATAATAGCCAAAAACATTCAGTACTTC. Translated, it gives CASSFGIIAKNIQYF.

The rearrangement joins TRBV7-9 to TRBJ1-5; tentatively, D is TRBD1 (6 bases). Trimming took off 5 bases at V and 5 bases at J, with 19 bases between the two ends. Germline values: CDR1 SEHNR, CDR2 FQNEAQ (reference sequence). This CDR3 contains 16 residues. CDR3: CASSPGGSSIDQPQHF. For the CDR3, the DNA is TGTGCCAGCAGCCCGGGGGGCTCGAGTATCGATCAGCCCCAGCATTTT.

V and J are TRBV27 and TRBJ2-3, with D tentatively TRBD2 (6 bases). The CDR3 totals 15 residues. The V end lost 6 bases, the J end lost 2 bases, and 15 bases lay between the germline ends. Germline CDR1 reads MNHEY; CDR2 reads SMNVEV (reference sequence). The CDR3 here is CASSSYSGSTDTQYF. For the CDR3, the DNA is TGTGCCAGCAGCTCCTATAGCGGTTCCACAGATACGCAGTATTTT.

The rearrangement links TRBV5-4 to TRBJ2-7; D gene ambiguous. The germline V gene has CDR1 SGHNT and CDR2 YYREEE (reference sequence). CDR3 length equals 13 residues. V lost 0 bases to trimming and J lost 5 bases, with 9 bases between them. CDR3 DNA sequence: TGTGCCAGCAGCTTGGATCTACTAAACGAGCAGTACTTC. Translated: CASSLDLLNEQYF.

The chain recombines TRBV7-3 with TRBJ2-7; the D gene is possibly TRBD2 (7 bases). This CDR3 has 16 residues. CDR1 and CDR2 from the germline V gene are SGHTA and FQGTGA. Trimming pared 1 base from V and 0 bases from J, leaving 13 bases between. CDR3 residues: CASSLRGGGSSYEQYF. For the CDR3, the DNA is TGTGCCAGCAGCTTAAGAGGGGGGGGTAGCTCCTACGAGCAGTACTTC.

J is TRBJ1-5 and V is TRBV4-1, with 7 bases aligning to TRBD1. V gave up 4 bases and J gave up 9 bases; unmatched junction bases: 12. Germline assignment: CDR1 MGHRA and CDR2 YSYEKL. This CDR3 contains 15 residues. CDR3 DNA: TGCGCCAGCAGCCCCCAAGGACAGGACCTGGCGCCCCAGCATTTT. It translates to CASSPQGQDLAPQHF.

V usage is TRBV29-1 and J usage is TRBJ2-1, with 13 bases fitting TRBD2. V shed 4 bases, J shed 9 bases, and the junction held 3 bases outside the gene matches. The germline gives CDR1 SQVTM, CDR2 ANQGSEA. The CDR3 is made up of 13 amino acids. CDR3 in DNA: TGCAGCGTTGGGACTAGCGGGAGAGGTGAGCAGTTCTTC. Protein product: CSVGTSGRGEQFF.

The CDR3 reads CASSVGLADYNEQFF. CDR3 nucleotides: TGTGCCAGCAGCGTAGGACTAGCGGATTACAATGAGCAGTTCTTC. The chain combines TRBV2 with TRBJ2-1; 10 bases agree with TRBD2. V shed 6 bases and J 4 bases; nucleotides not matched to a gene: 6. CDR3 length: 15 residues. Germline V gene data show CDR1 as SNHLY and CDR2 as FYNNEI. Looking up the rest from reference TRBV2 and TRBJ2-1 gives the full variable domain: EPEVTQTPSHQVTQMGQEVILRCVPISNHLYFYWYRQILGQKVEFLVSFYNNEISEKSEIFDDQFSVERPDGSNFTLKIRSTKLEDSAMYFCASSVGLADYNEQFFGPGTRLTVL.

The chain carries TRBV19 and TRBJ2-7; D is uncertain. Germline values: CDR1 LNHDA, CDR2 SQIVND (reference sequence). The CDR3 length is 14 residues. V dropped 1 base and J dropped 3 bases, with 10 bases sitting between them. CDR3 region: CASSIGSVNYEQYF. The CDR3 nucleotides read TGTGCCAGTAGTATAGGTAGTGTCAACTACGAGCAGTACTTC.

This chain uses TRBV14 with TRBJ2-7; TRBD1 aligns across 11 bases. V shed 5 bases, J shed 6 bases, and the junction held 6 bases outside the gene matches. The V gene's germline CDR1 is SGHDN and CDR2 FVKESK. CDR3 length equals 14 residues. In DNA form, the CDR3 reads TGTGCCAGCAGCGTGGACAGGGGGCAAGGCGAGCAGTACTTC. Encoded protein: CASSVDRGQGEQYF.

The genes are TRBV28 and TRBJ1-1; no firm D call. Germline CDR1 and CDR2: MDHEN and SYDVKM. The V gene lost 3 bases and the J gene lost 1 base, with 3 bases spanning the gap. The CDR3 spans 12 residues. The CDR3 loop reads CASSLANTEAFF. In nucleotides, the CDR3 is TGTGCCAGCAGTTTGGCGAACACTGAAGCTTTCTTT. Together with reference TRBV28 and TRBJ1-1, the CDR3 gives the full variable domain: DVKVTQSSRYLVKRTGEKVFLECVQDMDHENMFWYRQDPGLGLRLIYFSYDVKMKEKGDIPEGYSVSREKKERFSLILESASTNQTSMYLCASSLANTEAFFGQGTRLTVV.

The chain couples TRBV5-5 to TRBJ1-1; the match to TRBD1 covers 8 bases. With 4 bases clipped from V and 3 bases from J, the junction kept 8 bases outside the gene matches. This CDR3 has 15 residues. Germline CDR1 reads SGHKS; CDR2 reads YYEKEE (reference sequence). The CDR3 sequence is CASSPTGGEDTEAFF. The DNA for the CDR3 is TGTGCCAGCAGCCCCACAGGGGGTGAGGACACTGAAGCTTTCTTT. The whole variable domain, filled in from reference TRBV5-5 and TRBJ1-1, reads DAGVTQSPTHLIKTRGQQVTLRCSPISGHKSVSWYQQVLGQGPQFIFQYYEKEERGRGNFPDRFSARQFPNYSSELNVNALLLGDSALYLCASSPTGGEDTEAFFGQGTRLTVV.

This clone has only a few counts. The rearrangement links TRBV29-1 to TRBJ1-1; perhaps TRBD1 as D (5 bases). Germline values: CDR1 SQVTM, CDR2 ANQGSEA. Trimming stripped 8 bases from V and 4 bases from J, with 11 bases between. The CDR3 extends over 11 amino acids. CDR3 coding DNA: TGCAGCTTCCGGACATCCACTGAAGCTTTCTTT. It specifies CSFRTSTEAFF.